Below are 21 T cell receptor beta chains sequenced from a single sample in a study of cytomegalovirus exposure and HLA in healthy donors. The PCR had 60 Vbeta and 13 Jbeta primers. Sequenced by immunoSEQ multiplex PCR; TCRdb stores in-frame clones only, minus some. This repertoire shows about 150,000 clones, more than 75% found once; its top ten account for more than 2%. Sequenced input: PBMCs. These receptors originate from a woman in her late teens or twenties in good health and CMV-seronegative.

The CDR3 DNA follows: TGTGCCAGCAGGCAGGGGTTTCACTACGAGCAGTACTTC. It is translated as CASRQGFHYEQYF. This chain links TRBV6-1 with TRBJ2-7; D is possibly TRBD1 (6 bases). CDR1 MNHNS and CDR2 SASEGT come from the germline V gene. The CDR3 length is 13 residues. Trimming removed 6 bases at V and 3 bases at J, with 12 bases between.

V gene TRBV7-6 combines with J gene TRBJ2-7; tentative D call: TRBD2 (6 bases). This CDR3 contains 13 residues. Trimming removed 4 bases at V and 4 bases at J, with 11 bases between. Germline V lookup: CDR1 SGHVS, CDR2 FNYEAQ. The CDR3 region has the DNA TGTGCCAGCAGCTCGGACGGGGGATACGAGCAGTACTTC. Translated, it gives CASSSDGGYEQYF. Full variable domain (missing parts from reference TRBV7-6 and TRBJ2-7): GAGVSQSPRYKVTKRGQDVALRCDPISGHVSLYWYRQALGQGPEFLTYFNYEAQQDKSGLPNDRFSAERPEGSISTLTIQRTEQRDSAMYRCASSSDGGYEQYFGPGTRLTVT.

This clone has only a few counts. The chain joins TRBV30 to TRBJ1-4, with D possibly TRBD1 on 6 matching bases. Trimming pared 2 bases from V and 4 bases from J, leaving 14 bases between. The CDR3 is 15 residues long. Per the germline V gene, CDR1 is GTSNPN and CDR2 is SVGIG (reference sequence). In DNA form, the CDR3 reads TGTGCCTGGAGTTTTGGGCAGGGGATTAATGAAAAACTGTTTTTT. Encoded protein: CAWSFGQGINEKLFF.

This chain uses TRBV2 with TRBJ2-7, with TRBD1 as a possible D gene (5 bases). This CDR3 is built from 14 residues. Trimming took 4 bases from V and 4 from J, leaving 14 bases between them. Germline V CDR1 and CDR2: SNHLY, FYNNEI. CDR3 loop: CASSVVVGAYEQYF. DNA of the CDR3: TGTGCCAGCAGTGTAGTGGTAGGGGCATACGAGCAGTACTTC.

V gene TRBV6-1 combines with J gene TRBJ1-3; 10 nucleotides line up with TRBD1. Losses at the gene ends were 4 bases for V and 3 bases for J; bases not matched to a gene: 3. Germline V CDR1 and CDR2: MNHNS, SASEGT. This CDR3 region has 15 residues. DNA of the CDR3: TGTGCCAGCAGTGGACAGGGGGCCTTTGGAAACACCATATATTTT. It yields the protein CASSGQGAFGNTIYF.

In regard to this clone: The junction shows a germline mismatch at one end, possibly a read error. The rearrangement links TRBV5-1 to TRBJ1-4; D may be TRBD1 (6 bases). Germline V lookup: CDR1 SGHRS, CDR2 YFSETQ. The CDR3 consists of 15 residues. In nucleotides, the CDR3 is TGCGCCAGCAGCCACAGGGAAGTCCCCTATGAAAAACTGTGTTTT. This codes for CASSHREVPYEKLCF.

The chain combines TRBV30 with TRBJ2-7, with D possibly TRBD1 on 6 matching bases. CDR1 is GTSNPN, CDR2 SVGIG, per germline (reference sequence). V was shortened by 3 bases and J by 3 bases, with 9 bases between the two germline ends. The CDR3 runs to 12 residues. The CDR3 DNA reads as TGTGCCTGGAGGACACAGGGCTACGAGCAGTACTTC. Its protein product is CAWRTQGYEQYF.

The V gene is TRBV5-1, the J gene TRBJ2-3, with 8 nucleotides matching TRBD2. V was clipped by 7 bases and J by 3 bases; unmatched bases: 10. The CDR3 consists of 15 residues. From germline, CDR1 is SGHRS and CDR2 YFSETQ. The CDR3 loop is CASGIAGMGTDTQYF. The CDR3 nucleotides read TGCGCCAGCGGCATAGCGGGGATGGGGACAGATACGCAGTATTTT.

This clone has just a few counts. The chain links TRBV5-6 to TRBJ2-7; D is uncertain. The length of the CDR3 is 13 residues. In germline, CDR1 is SGHDT, CDR2 YYEEEE. The ends were cut back, 0 bases at V and 2 bases at J, with 6 bases in the middle. This CDR3 reads CASSLGSTYEQYF. As DNA, the CDR3 is TGTGCCAGCAGCTTGGGCAGTACCTACGAGCAGTACTTC.

This sequence joins TRBV7-6 and TRBJ2-3; D perhaps matches TRBD2 (5 bases). Trimming shortened V by 3 bases and J by 10 bases, and 14 bases separated the two germline ends. Germline CDR1 reads SGHVS; CDR2 reads FNYEAQ. The CDR3 totals 13 residues. CDR3 nucleotide sequence: TGTGCCAGCAGCTTCGCAGGAGTGGGAGCGCAGTATTTT. Protein product: CASSFAGVGAQYF.

This chain links TRBV28 with TRBJ1-2; D is perhaps TRBD1 (5 bases). CDR3 length equals 14 residues. Looked up from germline, CDR1 is MDHEN and CDR2 is SYDVKM. V dropped 2 bases and J dropped 3 bases, with 10 bases sitting between them. The CDR3 region is CASSLVGEDYGYTF. CDR3 DNA sequence: TGTGCCAGCAGTTTAGTGGGGGAGGACTATGGCTACACCTTC.

The genes are TRBV7-8 and TRBJ1-1; D gene uncertain. V was trimmed by 2 bases and J by 5 bases, leaving 12 bases between them. CDR3 size: 14 residues. Germline V gives CDR1 SGHVS, CDR2 FQNEAQ. CDR3 sequence: CASSLKRERTEAFF. The CDR3, as DNA: TGTGCCAGCAGCTTAAAGAGGGAGCGGACTGAAGCTTTCTTT.

The V call is TRBV13, the J call TRBJ1-2; D might be TRBD1 (6 bases). Germline V gene sequence: CDR1 PRHDT, CDR2 FYEKMQ (reference sequence). V gave up 5 bases and J gave up 3 bases, with 22 bases separating them. The CDR3 is made up of 17 amino acids. The CDR3 nucleotides are TGTGCCAGCAGCCATAGAACTGGGGGGGCTGATTACTATGGCTACACCTTC. It codes for CASSHRTGGADYYGYTF.

The table lists this clone with a count of one. The J gene is TRBJ2-5, the V gene TRBV4-3; 8 nucleotides line up with TRBD2. CDR3 size: 16 residues. Trimming removed 8 bases from V and 5 bases from J; junction bases left unmatched: 16. CDR1 LGHNA and CDR2 YSLEER come from the germline V gene. CDR3 residues: CASGLSLTGGRETQYF. The CDR3 region has the DNA TGCGCCAGCGGCCTATCTTTGACGGGAGGGAGGGAGACCCAGTACTTC.

V usage is TRBV5-1 and J usage is TRBJ2-6, with D perhaps matching TRBD1 (6 bases). This CDR3 spans 17 amino acids. In germline, CDR1 is SGHRS, CDR2 YFSETQ. V lost 4 bases, J lost 4 bases, and 18 bases lay in between. The CDR3: CASSQGHSSVGANVLTF. The CDR3 DNA reads TGCGCCAGCAGCCAGGGACATTCTTCTGTCGGGGCCAACGTCCTGACTTTC.

The chain uses TRBV9 and TRBJ2-3; no clear D gene. V was cut by 2 bases and J by 4 bases, with 11 bases left in between. Germline loops: CDR1 SGDLS, CDR2 YYNGEE. The CDR3 is 14 amino acids. In DNA form, the CDR3 reads TGTGCCAGCAGCGTGACCCCAGGCGCAGATACGCAGTATTTT. Amino acids: CASSVTPGADTQYF.

The J gene is TRBJ2-7, the V gene TRBV6-5, with D possibly matching TRBD2 (5 bases). This CDR3 contains 13 residues. Germline V CDR1 and CDR2: MNHEY, SVGAGI. With 4 bases removed from V and 5 bases from J, the gap between germline ends came to 12 bases. The CDR3 is CASSSGVRHEQYF. DNA for the CDR3: TGTGCCAGCAGTTCCGGGGTTAGGCACGAGCAGTACTTC.

This clone was recorded a few times. CDR3 sequence: CASSLAAGAGNTIYF. CDR3 bases: TGTGCCAGCAGCTTGGCCGCAGGGGCTGGAAACACCATATATTTT. J is TRBJ1-3 and V is TRBV5-4, with D perhaps matching TRBD1 (6 bases). The germline V gene encodes CDR1 SGHNT and CDR2 YYREEE (reference sequence). The CDR3 loop spans 15 amino acids. The ends were cut back, 0 bases at V and 2 bases at J, with 9 bases in the middle.

V and J are TRBV6-5 and TRBJ2-7, with D possibly matching TRBD1 (6 bases). V lost 2 bases and J 2 bases, leaving 16 bases between the germline ends. The CDR3 covers 16 residues. Germline CDR1 is MNHEY and CDR2 is SVGAGI. CDR3 sequence: CASSYRAGARPYEQYF. In DNA form, the CDR3 reads TGTGCCAGCAGTTACCGGGCAGGGGCAAGGCCCTACGAGCAGTACTTC.

This chain joins TRBV6-5 and TRBJ2-1, with D maybe TRBD1 (5 bases). CDR1 is MNHEY, CDR2 SVGAGI, per germline. V lost 0 bases and J 7 bases, leaving 13 bases between the germline ends. CDR3 length equals 15 residues. The CDR3 here is CASSYSWGLGNEQFF. In DNA, the CDR3 is TGTGCCAGCAGTTACTCGTGGGGCTTGGGGAATGAGCAGTTCTTC.

J is TRBJ1-1 and V is TRBV9; 8 bases are a match to TRBD1. The germline V gene has CDR1 SGDLS and CDR2 YYNGEE. V was clipped by 3 bases and J by 0 bases; unmatched bases: 16. This CDR3 region has 19 residues. CDR3 residues: CASSASIRGRSPMNTEAFF. The CDR3, as DNA: TGTGCCAGCAGCGCTTCGATCAGGGGGCGGTCGCCTATGAACACTGAAGCTTTCTTT.